Below, one T cell receptor (beta chain) is given with its context. The CDR3 spans 17 residues. V lost 6 bases to trimming and J lost 8 bases; unmatched junction nucleotides: 20. Germline V gene lookup returns CDR1 MDHEN and CDR2 SYDVKM. This sample is part of a study of blood T cell repertoires in COVID-19. In the study overall: Acute and convalescent COVID-19 specimens originated in the United States, Italy and Spain. Sources were T cells, B-cell-depleted T cells, or PBMCs; the material itself was cDNA or gDNA.

Original handling: The assay estimated nucleated cells by amplifying reference gene primers. Produced via immunoSEQ multiplex PCR; TCRdb's table is partial and in-frame only. V, J and clone size were drawn from that table, and D and trimming were deduced from the DNA. The table records under 200,000 clones, 70% to 90% of them present only once. Sequenced: peripheral blood. The clonotype was recovered from a woman over 75 with acute or convalescent COVID-19. This chain links TRBV28 with TRBJ1-2, with 8 bases lining up with TRBD1. The CDR3 spells CASSPPTGTGSLIGYTF. CDR3 DNA: TGTGCCAGCAGCCCCCCCACAGGGACAGGCAGTTTAATCGGCTACACCTTC.